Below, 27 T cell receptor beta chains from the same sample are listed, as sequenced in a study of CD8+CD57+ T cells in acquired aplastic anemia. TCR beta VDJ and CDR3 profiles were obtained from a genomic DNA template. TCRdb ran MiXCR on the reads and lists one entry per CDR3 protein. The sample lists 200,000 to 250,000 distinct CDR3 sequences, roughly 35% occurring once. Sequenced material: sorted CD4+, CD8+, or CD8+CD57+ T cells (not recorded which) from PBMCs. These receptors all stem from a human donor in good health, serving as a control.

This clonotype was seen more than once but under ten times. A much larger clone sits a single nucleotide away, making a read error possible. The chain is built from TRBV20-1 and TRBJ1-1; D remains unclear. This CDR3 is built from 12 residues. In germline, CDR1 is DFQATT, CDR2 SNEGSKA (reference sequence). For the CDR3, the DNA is TGCAGTGCTAGAAGCTCGAACACTGAAGCTTCCTTT. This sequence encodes CSARSSNTEASF.

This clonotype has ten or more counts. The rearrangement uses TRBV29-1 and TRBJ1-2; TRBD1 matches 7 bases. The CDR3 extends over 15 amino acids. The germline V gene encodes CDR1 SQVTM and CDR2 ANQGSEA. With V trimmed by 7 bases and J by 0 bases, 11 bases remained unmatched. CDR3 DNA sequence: TGCAGCGCCCGCACCCAGGGGGAGGCTAACTATGGCTACACCTTC. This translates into CSARTQGEANYGYTF.

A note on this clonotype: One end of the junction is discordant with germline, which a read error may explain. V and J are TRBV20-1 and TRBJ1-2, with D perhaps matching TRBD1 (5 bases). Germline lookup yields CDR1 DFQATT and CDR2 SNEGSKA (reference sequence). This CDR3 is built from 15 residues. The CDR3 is CNARDLGQGVYGYTF. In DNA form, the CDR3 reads TGCAATGCTAGAGATTTAGGGCAGGGTGTCTATGGCTACACCTTC.

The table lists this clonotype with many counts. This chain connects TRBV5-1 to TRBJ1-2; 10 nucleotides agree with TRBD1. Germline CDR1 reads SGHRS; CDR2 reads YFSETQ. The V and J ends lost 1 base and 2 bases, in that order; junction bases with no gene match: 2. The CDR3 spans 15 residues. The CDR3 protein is CASSLLGQGNYGYTF. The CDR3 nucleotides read TGCGCCAGCAGCTTGTTGGGACAGGGGAACTATGGCTACACCTTC.

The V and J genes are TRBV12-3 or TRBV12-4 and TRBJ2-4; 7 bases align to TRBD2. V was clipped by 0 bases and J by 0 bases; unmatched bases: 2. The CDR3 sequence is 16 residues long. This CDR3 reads CASSLAGGRAKNIQYF. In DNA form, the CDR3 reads TGTGCCAGCAGTTTAGCGGGGGGGAGAGCCAAAAACATTCAGTACTTC.

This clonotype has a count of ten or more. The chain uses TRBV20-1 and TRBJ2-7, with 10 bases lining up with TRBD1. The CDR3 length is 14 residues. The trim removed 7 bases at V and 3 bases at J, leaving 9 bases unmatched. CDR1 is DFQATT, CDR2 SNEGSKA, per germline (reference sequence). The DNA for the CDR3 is TGCAGTGTTGAACCGGGACAGGGGTACTACGAGCAGTACTTC. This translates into CSVEPGQGYYEQYF.

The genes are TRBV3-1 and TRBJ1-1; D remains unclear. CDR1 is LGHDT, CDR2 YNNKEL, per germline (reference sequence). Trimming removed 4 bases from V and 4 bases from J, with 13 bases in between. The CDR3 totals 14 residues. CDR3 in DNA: TGTGCCAGCAGCCTCGGTCCCGCCGGCACTGAAGCTTTCTTT. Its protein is CASSLGPAGTEAFF.

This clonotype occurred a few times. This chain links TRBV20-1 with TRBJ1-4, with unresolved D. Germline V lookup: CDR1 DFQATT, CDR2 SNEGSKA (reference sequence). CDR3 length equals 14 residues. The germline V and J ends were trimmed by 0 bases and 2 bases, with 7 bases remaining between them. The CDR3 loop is CSARDVDTNEKLFF. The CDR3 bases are TGCAGTGCTAGAGATGTGGACACTAATGAAAAACTGTTTTTT.

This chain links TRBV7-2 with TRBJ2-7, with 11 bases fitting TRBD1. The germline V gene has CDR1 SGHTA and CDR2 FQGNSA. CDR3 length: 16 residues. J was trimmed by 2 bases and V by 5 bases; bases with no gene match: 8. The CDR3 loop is CASSQDSGQGAYEQYF. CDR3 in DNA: TGTGCCAGCAGCCAAGATTCGGGACAGGGGGCCTACGAGCAGTACTTC.

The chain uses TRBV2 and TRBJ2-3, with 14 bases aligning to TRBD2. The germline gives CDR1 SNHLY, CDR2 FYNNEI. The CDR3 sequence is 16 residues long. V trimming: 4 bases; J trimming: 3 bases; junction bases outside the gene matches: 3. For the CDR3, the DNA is TGTGCCAGCAGTGGGACTAGCGGGGGGCCAACAGATACGCAGTATTTT. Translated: CASSGTSGGPTDTQYF. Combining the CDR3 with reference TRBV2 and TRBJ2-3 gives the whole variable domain EPEVTQTPSHQVTQMGQEVILRCVPISNHLYFYWYRQILGQKVEFLVSFYNNEISEKSEIFDDQFSVERPDGSNFTLKIRSTKLEDSAMYFCASSGTSGGPTDTQYFGPGTRLTVL.

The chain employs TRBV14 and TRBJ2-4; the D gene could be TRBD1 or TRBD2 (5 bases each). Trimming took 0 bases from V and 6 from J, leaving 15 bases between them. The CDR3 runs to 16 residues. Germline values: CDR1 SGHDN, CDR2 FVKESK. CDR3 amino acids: CASSQDEGRWLNIQYF. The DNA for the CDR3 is TGTGCCAGCAGCCAAGATGAGGGACGATGGCTAAACATTCAGTACTTC. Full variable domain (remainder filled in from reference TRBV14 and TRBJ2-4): EAGVTQFPSHSVIEKGQTVTLRCDPISGHDNLYWYRRVMGKEIKFLLHFVKESKQDESGMPNNRFLAERTGGTYSTLKVQPAELEDSGVYFCASSQDEGRWLNIQYFGAGTRLSVL.

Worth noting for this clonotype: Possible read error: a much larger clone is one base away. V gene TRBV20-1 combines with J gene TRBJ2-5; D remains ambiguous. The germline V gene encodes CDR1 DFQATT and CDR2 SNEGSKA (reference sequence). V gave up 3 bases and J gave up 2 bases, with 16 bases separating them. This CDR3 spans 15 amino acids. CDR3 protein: CSASPLWVGQETQYF. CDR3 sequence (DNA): TGCAGTGCTAGCCCCCTTTGGGTGGGTCAAGAGACCCAGTACTTC.

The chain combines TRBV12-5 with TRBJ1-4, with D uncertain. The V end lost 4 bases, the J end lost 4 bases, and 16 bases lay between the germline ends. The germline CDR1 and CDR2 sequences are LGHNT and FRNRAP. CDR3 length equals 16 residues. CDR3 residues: CASGSVPEEYNEKLFF. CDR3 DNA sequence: TGTGCTAGTGGTTCCGTCCCCGAAGAATATAATGAAAAACTGTTTTTT.

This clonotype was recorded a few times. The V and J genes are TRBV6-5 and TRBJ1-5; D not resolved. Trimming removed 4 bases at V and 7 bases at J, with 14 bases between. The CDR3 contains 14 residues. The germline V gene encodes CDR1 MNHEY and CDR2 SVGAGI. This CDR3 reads CASSSPPRKQPQHF. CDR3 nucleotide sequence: TGTGCCAGCAGTTCCCCCCCCCGAAAACAGCCCCAGCATTTT.

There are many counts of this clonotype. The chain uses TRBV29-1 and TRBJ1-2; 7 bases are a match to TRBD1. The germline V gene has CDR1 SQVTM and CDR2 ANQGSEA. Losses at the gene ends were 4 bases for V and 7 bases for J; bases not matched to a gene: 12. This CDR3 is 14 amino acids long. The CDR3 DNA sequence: TGCAGCGTTGCCCCCGTGGCAGGGGGAGTTGGCTACACCTTC. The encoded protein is CSVAPVAGGVGYTF.

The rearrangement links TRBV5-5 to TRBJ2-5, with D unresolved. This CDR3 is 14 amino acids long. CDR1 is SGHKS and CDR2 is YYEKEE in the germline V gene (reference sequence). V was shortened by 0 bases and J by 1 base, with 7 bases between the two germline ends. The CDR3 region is CASSLAQLQETQYF. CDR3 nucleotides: TGTGCCAGCAGCTTGGCACAGCTCCAAGAGACCCAGTACTTC.

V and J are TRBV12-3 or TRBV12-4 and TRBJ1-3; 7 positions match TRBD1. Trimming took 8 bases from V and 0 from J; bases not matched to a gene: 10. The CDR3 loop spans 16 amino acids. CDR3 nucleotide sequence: TGTGCCAGCGGGCTAGCAGGGGGTGGCTCTGGAAACACCATATATTTT. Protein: CASGLAGGGSGNTIYF.

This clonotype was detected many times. CDR3 nucleotides: TGTGCCAGCAGCTTTTGGAGGGATGGCTACACCTTC. Its protein is CASSFWRDGYTF. This chain links TRBV7-6 with TRBJ1-2, with unresolved D. The CDR3 spans 12 residues. V gave up 3 bases and J gave up 6 bases, with 8 bases separating them. CDR1 SGHVS and CDR2 FNYEAQ come from the germline V gene.

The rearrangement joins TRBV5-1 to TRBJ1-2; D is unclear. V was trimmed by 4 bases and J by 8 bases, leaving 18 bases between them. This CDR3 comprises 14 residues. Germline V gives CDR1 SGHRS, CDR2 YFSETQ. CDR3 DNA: TGCGCCAGCAGCCAAGGATCACATGGGAGCGGCTACACCTTC. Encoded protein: CASSQGSHGSGYTF.

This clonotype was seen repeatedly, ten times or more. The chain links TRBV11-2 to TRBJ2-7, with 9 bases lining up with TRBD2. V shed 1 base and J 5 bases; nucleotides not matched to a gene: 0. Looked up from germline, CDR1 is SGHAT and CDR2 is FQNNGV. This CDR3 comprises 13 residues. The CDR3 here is CASSLGLADEQYF. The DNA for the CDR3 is TGTGCCAGCAGCTTAGGACTAGCGGACGAGCAGTACTTC.

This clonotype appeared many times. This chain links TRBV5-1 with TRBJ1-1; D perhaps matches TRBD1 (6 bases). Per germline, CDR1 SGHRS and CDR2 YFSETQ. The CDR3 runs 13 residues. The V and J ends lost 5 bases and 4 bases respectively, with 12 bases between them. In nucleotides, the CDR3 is TGCGCCAGCAGTGAACAGGGAGTCACTGAAGCTTTCTTT. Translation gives CASSEQGVTEAFF. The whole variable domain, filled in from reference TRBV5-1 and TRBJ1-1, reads KAGVTQTPRYLIKTRGQQVTLSCSPISGHRSVSWYQQTPGQGLQFLFEYFSETQRNKGNFPGRFSGRQFSNSRSEMNVSTLELGDSALYLCASSEQGVTEAFFGQGTRLTVV.

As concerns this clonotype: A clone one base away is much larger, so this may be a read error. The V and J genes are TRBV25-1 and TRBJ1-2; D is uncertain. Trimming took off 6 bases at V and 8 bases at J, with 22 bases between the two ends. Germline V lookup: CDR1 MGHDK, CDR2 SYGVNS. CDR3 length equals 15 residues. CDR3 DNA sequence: TGTGCCAGCAGCCCACGTATCCGGCGCCAACGGGGCTACACCTTC. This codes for CASSPRIRRQRGYTF.

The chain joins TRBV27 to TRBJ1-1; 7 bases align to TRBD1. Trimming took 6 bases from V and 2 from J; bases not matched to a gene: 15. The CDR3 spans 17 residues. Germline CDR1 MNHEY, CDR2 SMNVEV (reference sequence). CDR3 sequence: CASRPDRTQILNTEAFF. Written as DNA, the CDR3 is TGTGCCAGCAGACCGGACAGGACCCAGATACTAAACACTGAAGCTTTCTTT.

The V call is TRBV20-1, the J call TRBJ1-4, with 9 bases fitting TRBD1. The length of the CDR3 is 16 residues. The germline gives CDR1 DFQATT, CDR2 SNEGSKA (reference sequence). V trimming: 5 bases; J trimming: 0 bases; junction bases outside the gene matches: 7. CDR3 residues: CSAHRQGGATNEKLFF. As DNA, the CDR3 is TGCAGTGCTCACAGACAGGGGGGGGCAACTAATGAAAAACTGTTTTTT.

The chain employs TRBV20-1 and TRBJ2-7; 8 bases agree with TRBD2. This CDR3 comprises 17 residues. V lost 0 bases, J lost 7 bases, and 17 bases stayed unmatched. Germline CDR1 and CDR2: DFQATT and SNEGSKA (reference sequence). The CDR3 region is CSARDLLSAGGNEEQYF. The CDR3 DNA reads TGCAGTGCTAGAGATCTCCTTTCCGCGGGGGGAAACGAGGAGCAGTACTTC.

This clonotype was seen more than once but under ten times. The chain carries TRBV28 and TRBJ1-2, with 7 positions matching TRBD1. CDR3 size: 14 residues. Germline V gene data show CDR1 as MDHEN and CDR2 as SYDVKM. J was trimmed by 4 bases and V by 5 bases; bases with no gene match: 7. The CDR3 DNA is TGTGCCAGCAGTAACACCGGGACAGTCTATGGCTACACCTTC. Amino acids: CASSNTGTVYGYTF.

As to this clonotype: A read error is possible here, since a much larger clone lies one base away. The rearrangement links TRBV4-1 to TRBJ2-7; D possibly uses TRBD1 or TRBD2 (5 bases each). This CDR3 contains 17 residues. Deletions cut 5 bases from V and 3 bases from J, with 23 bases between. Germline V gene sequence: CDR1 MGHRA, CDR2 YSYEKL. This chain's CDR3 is CASSYLFVRGRNYEQYF. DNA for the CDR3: TGCGCCAGCAGCTATCTGTTTGTCCGGGGACGTAACTACGAGCAGTACTTC.